These T cell receptor beta chains were read from a single sample in a study of memory CD4+ T cells and cytomegalovirus serostatus. Measured with immunoSEQ multiplex PCR; TCRdb has only the in-frame clones, and not every one. The top ten hold nearly 0.8% of the sample, which has 70,000 to 95,000 clones, around 80% seen once. Sequenced: memory CD4+ T cells from blood. The receptor source for this set is an adult in good health and CMV-seronegative. Each CDR3 is given with its conserved first and last residue. A D gene is named only where the DNA matches it firmly. Expanded clones are given a class, and other clones once, few, many or no size at all.

.	TRBV5-4	.	12	TRBJ2-5	TGTGCCAGCAGCTTTGGGGAAGGGACCCAGTACTTC	CASSFGEGTQYF
.	TRBV19	TRBD1	13	TRBJ1-4	TGTGCCAGTAGTACTCAGGGGGGATACAAACTGTTTTTT	CASSTQGGYKLFF
few	TRBV30	TRBD1	14	TRBJ1-1	TGTGCCTGGAGAAGGGCAGGGGGGAACACTGAAGCTTTCTTT	CAWRRAGGNTEAFF
.	TRBV6-4	TRBD1	15	TRBJ1-2	TGTGCCAGCAGGGGGACAGGGGGTATGGTCTATGGCTACACCTTC	CASRGTGGMVYGYTF
.	TRBV30	TRBD1	11	TRBJ2-1	TGTGCCTGGGTAGGGGGCGGTGAGCAGTTCTTC	CAWVGGGEQFF
.	TRBV18	.	16	TRBJ2-5	TGTGCCAGCTCACCAATCCAGAATACGTACCAAGAGACCCAGTACTTC	CASSPIQNTYQETQYF
.	TRBV28	.	12	TRBJ1-6	TGTGCCAGCAATCCGAATAATTCACCCCTCCACTTT	CASNPNNSPLHF
.	TRBV2	.	13	TRBJ1-4	TGTGCCAGCAGTCGCGCGACTAATGAAAAACTGTTTTTT	CASSRATNEKLFF
.	TRBV7-2	TRBD1	15	TRBJ2-1	TGTGCCAGCAGCAACACAGGGGGCGCGTACAATGAGCAGTTCTTC	CASSNTGGAYNEQFF
few	TRBV28	TRBD1	14	TRBJ1-2	TGTGCCAGCAGTCTGACAGGGGCGCTCTATGGCTACACCTTC	CASSLTGALYGYTF
.	TRBV6-5	TRBD1	15	TRBJ1-2	TGTGCCAGCAGTCGCAGCGGGACAGCTAACTATGGCTACACCTTC	CASSRSGTANYGYTF
.	TRBV5-1	TRBD1	14	TRBJ2-7	TGCGCCAGCAGTTTCCGGGACAGGGTCTACGAGCAGTACTTC	CASSFRDRVYEQYF